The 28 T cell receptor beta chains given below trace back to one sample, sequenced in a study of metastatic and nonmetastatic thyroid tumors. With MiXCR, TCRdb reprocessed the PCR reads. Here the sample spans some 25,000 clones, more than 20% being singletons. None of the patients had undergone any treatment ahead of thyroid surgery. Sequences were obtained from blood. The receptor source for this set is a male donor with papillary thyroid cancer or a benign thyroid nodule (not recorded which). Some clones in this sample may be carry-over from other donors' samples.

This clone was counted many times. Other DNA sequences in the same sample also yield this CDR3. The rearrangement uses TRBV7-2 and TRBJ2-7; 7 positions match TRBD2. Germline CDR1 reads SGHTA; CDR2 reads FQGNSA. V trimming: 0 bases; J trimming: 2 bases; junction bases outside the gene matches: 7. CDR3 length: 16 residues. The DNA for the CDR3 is TGTGCCAGCAGCTTAGCGGGGCTAGCGGCTACCTACGAGCAGTACTTC. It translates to CASSLAGLAATYEQYF.

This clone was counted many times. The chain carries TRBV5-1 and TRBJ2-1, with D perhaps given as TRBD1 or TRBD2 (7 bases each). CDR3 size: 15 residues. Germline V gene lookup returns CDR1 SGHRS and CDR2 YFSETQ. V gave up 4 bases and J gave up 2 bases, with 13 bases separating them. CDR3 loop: CASSREGQTYNEQFF. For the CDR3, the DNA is TGCGCCAGCAGCAGGGAGGGACAGACCTACAATGAGCAGTTCTTC. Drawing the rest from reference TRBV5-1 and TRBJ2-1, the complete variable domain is KAGVTQTPRYLIKTRGQQVTLSCSPISGHRSVSWYQQTPGQGLQFLFEYFSETQRNKGNFPGRFSGRQFSNSRSEMNVSTLELGDSALYLCASSREGQTYNEQFFGPGTRLTVL.

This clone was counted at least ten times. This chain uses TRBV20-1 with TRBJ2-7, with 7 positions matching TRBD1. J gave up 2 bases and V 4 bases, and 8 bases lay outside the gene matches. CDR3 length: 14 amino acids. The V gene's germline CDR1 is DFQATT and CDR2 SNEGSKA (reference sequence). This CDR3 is CSAKDRVTAYEQYF. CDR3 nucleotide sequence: TGCAGTGCTAAAGACAGGGTAACGGCCTACGAGCAGTACTTC.

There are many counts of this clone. Here the CDR3 DNA reads TGTGCCAGCAGTTATACCATTACAGGGGTGGAAAATCAGCCCCAGCATTTT. Protein product: CASSYTITGVENQPQHF. The chain carries TRBV6-2 or TRBV6-3 and TRBJ1-5, with 7 nucleotides matching TRBD1. CDR3 length: 17 residues. The trim removed 3 bases at V and 4 bases at J, leaving 12 bases unmatched. CDR1 is MNHEY, CDR2 SVGEGT, per germline.

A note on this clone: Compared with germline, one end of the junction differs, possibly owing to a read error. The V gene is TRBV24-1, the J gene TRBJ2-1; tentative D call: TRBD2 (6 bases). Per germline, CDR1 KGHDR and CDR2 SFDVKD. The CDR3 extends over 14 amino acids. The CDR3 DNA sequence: TGTGCCTCCAGTGATTTCAGACTAGACGATGAGCAGTTCTTC. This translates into CASSDFRLDDEQFF.

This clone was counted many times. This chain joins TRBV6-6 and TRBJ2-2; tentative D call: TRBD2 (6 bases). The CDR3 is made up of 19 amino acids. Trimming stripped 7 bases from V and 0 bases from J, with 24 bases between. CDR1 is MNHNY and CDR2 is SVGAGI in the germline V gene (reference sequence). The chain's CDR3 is CASKSLGSGVETNTGELFF. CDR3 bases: TGTGCCAGCAAGTCCCTCGGTTCGGGGGTCGAAACGAACACCGGGGAGCTGTTTTTT.

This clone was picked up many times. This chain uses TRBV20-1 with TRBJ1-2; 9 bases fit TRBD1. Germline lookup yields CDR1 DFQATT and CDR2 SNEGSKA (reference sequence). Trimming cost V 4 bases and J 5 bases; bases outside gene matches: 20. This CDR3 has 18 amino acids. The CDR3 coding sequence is TGCAGTGCTAATCAGCCTCCGGGACAGGGTACGACAGCTTATGGCTACACCTTC. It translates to CSANQPPGQGTTAYGYTF.

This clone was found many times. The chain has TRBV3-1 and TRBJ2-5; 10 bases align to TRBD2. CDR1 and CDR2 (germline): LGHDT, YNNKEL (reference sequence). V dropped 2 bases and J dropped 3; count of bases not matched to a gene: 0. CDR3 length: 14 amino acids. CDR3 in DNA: TGTGCCAGCAGCCAACTAGCGGGGGAAGAGACCCAGTACTTC. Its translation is CASSQLAGEETQYF.

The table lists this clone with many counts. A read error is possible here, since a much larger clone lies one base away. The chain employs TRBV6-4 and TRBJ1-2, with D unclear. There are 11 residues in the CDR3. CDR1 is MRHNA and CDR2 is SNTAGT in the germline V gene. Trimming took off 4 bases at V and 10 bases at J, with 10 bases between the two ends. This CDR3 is CASSAGSDYTF. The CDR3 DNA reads TGTGCCAGCAGTGCGGGGAGTGACTACACCTTC.

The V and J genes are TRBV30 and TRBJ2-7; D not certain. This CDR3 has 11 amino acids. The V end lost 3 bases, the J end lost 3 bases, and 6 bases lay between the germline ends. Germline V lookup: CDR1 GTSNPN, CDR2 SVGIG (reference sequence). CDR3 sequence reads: CAWSNNYEQYF. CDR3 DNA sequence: TGTGCCTGGAGCAATAACTACGAGCAGTACTTC.

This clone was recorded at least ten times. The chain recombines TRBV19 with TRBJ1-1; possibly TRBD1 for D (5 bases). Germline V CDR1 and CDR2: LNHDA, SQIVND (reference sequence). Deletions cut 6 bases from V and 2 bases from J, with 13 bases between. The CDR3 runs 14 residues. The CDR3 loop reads CASSPHDRNTEAFF. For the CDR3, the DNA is TGTGCCAGTAGCCCGCATGACAGAAACACTGAAGCTTTCTTT.

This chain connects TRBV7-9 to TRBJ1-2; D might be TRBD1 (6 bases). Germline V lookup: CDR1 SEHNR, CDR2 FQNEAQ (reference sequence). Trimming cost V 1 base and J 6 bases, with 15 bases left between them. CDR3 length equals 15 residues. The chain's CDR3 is CASSLGGLLNHGYTF. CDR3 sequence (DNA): TGTGCCAGCAGCTTAGGGGGGCTTTTGAACCATGGCTACACCTTC.

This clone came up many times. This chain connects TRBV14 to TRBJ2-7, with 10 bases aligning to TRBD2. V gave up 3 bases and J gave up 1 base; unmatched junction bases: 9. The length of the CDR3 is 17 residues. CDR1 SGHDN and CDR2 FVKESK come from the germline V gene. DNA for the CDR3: TGTGCCAGCAGCCAGTTGACTAGCGGGCCAATATCCTACGAGCAGTACTTC. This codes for CASSQLTSGPISYEQYF.

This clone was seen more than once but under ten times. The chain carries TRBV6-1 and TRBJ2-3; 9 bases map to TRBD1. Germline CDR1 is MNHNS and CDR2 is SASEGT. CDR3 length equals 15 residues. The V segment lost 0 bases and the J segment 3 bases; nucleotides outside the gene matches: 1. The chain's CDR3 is CASSEAGTGTDTQYF. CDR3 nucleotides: TGTGCCAGCAGTGAAGCCGGGACAGGGACAGATACGCAGTATTTT.

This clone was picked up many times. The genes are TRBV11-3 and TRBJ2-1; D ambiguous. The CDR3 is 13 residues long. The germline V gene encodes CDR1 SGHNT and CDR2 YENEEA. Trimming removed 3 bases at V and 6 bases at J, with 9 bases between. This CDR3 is CASSFSSGNEQFF. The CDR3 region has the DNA TGTGCCAGCAGCTTCTCTAGTGGCAATGAGCAGTTCTTC.

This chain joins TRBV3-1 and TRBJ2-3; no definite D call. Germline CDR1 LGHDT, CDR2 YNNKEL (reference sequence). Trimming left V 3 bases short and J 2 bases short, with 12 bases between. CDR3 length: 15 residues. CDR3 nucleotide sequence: TGTGCCAGCAGCCAGCGTGGCAGCACCACAGATACGCAGTATTTT. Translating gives CASSQRGSTTDTQYF.

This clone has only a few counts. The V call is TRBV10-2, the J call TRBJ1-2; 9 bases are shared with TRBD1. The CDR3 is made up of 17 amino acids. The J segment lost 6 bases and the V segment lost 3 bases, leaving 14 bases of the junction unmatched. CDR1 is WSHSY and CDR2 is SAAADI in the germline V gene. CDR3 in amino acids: CASSDFLGGTGCHGYTF. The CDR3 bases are TGCGCCAGCAGTGATTTTCTAGGCGGGACAGGGTGTCATGGCTACACCTTC.

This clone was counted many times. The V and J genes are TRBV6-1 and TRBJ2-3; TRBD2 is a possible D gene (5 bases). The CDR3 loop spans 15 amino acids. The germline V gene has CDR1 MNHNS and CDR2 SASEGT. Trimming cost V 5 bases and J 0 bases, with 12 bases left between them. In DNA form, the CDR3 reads TGTGCCAGCAGTTGGACGGACTCAAGCACAGATACGCAGTATTTT. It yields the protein CASSWTDSSTDTQYF.

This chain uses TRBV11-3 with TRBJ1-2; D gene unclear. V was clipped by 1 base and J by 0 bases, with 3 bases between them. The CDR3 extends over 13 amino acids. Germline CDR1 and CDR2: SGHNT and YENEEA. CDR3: CASSLGPNYGYTF. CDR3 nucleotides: TGTGCCAGCAGCTTAGGTCCTAACTATGGCTACACCTTC.

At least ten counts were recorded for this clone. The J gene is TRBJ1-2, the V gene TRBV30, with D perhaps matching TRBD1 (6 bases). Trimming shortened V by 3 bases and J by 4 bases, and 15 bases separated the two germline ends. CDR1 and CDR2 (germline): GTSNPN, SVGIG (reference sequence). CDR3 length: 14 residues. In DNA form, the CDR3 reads TGTGCCTGGAGGGAACAGGGAGCGCTCTATGGCTACACCTTC. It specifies CAWREQGALYGYTF.

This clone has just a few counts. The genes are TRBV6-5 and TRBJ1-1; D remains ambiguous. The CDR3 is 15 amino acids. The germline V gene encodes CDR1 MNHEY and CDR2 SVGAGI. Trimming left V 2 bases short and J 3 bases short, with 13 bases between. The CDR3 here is CASSYVSGPDTEAFF. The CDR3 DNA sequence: TGTGCCAGCAGTTACGTCAGCGGGCCAGACACTGAAGCTTTCTTT.

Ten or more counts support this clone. CDR3 in DNA: TGTGCCAGCACCGAACTTGGACAGGAGCCAAAGACCCAGTACTTC. Translated, it gives CASTELGQEPKTQYF. The chain joins TRBV6-1 to TRBJ2-5; 7 bases are shared with TRBD1. The V segment lost 7 bases and the J segment 6 bases; nucleotides outside the gene matches: 14. In germline, CDR1 is MNHNS, CDR2 SASEGT. The CDR3 runs to 15 residues.

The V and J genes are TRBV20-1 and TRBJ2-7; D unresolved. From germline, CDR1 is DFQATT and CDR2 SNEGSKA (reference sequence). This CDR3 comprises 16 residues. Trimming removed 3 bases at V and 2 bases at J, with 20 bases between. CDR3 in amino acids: CSASLVGYPAPYEQYF. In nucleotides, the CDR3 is TGCAGTGCTAGCTTAGTGGGCTATCCCGCTCCCTACGAGCAGTACTTC.

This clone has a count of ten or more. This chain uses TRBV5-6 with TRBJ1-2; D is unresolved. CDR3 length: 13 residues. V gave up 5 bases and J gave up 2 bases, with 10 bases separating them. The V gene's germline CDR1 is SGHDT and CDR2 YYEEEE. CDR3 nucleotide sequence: TGTGCCAGCAGTCCTGTCGTAAACTATGGCTACACCTTC. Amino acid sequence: CASSPVVNYGYTF.

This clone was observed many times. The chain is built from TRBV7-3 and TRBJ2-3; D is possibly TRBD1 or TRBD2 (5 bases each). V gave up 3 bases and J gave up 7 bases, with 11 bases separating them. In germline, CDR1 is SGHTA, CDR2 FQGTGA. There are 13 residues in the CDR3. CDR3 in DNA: TGTGCCAGCAGCTTGGGGGACCTAAATACGCAGTATTTT. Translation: CASSLGDLNTQYF.

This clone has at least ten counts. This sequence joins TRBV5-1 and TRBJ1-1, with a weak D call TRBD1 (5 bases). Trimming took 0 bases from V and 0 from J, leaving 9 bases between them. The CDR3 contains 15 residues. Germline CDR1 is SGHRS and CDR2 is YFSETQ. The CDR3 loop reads CASSLGQPMNTEAFF. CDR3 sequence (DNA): TGCGCCAGCAGCTTGGGACAGCCCATGAACACTGAAGCTTTCTTT.

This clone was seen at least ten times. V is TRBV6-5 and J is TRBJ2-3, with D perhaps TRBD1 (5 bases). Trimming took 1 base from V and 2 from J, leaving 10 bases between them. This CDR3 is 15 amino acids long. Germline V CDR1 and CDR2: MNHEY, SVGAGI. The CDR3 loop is CASSYLQEHTDTQYF. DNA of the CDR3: TGTGCCAGCAGTTACTTACAGGAACACACAGATACGCAGTATTTT.

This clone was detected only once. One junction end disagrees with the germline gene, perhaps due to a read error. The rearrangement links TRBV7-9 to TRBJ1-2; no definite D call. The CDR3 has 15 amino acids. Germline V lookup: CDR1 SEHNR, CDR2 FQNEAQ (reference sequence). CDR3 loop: CASSLSNRPNYVYTF. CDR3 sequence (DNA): TGTGCCAGCAGCTTATCGAACAGACCTAACTATGTCTACACCTTC.